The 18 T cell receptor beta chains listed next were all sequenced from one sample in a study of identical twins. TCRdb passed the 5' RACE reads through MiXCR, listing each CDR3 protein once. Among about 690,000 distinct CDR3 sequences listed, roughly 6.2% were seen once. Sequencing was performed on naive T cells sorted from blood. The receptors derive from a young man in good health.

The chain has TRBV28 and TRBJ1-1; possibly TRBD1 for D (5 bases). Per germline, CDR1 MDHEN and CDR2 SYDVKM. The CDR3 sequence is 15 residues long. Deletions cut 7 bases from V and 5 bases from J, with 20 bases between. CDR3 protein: CASTTGGAGKTEAFF. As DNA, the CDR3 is TGTGCCAGCACTACCGGAGGGGCAGGGAAAACTGAAGCTTTCTTT.

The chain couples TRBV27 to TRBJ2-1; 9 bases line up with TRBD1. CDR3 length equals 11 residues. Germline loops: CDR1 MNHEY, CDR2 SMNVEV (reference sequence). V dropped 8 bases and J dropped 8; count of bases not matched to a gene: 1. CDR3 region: CASGQGYEQFF. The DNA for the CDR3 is TGTGCCAGCGGACAGGGGTATGAGCAGTTCTTC.

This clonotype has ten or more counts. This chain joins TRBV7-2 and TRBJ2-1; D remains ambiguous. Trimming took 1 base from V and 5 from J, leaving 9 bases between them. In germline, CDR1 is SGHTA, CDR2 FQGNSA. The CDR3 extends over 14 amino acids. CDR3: CASSLGRVHNEQFF. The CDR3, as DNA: TGTGCCAGCAGCTTAGGACGGGTCCACAATGAGCAGTTCTTC.

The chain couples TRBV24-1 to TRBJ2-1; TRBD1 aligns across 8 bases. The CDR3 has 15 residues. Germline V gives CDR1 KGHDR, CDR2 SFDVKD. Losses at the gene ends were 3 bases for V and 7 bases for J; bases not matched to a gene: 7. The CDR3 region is CATSDHGTGRNEQFF. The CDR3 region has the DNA TGTGCCACCAGTGATCACGGGACAGGACGGAATGAGCAGTTCTTC.

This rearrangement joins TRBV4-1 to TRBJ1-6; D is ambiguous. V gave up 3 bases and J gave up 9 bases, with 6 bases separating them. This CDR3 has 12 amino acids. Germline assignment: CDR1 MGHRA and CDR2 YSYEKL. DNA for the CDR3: TGCGCCAGCAGCCAGGATCTTTCACCCCTCCACTTT. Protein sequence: CASSQDLSPLHF.

Here the CDR3 reads CASSPGTILSFHDNEQFF. The CDR3, as DNA: TGTGCCAGCAGCCCAGGGACCATTCTTTCTTTTCATGACAATGAGCAGTTCTTC. The rearrangement links TRBV14 to TRBJ2-1; TRBD1 or TRBD2 may be the D gene (5 bases each). V lost 4 bases and J 5 bases, leaving 24 bases between the germline ends. Germline V CDR1 and CDR2: SGHDN, FVKESK. There are 18 residues in the CDR3.

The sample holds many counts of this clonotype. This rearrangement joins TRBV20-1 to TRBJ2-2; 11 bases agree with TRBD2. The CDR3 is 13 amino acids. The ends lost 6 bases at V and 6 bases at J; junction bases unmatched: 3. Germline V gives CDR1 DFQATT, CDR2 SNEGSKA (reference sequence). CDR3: CSALLAGAGELFF. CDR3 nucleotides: TGCAGTGCCCTACTAGCGGGGGCCGGGGAGCTGTTTTTT.

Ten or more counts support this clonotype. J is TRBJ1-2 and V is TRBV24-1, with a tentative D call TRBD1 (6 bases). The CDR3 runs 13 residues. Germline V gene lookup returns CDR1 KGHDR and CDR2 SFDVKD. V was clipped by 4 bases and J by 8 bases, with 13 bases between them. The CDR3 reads CATSDQQGRGYTF. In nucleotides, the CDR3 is TGTGCCACCAGTGACCAACAGGGCCGGGGCTACACCTTC.

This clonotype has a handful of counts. CDR3 nucleotides: TGTGCCAGCAGGTGGGGACAGTCCAGCACAGATACGCAGTATTTT. It translates to CASRWGQSSTDTQYF. This chain joins TRBV7-9 and TRBJ2-3; 7 nucleotides line up with TRBD1. There are 15 residues in the CDR3. The V segment lost 6 bases and the J segment 0 bases; nucleotides outside the gene matches: 6. Germline CDR1 reads SEHNR; CDR2 reads FQNEAQ (reference sequence).

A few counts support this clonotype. CDR3 amino acids: CSAFTGGAGLRGNQPQHF. The CDR3 DNA is TGCAGTGCTTTTACAGGGGGCGCAGGGTTGAGGGGCAATCAGCCCCAGCATTTT. V gene TRBV20-1 combines with J gene TRBJ1-5, with 9 nucleotides matching TRBD1. CDR3 length: 18 amino acids. V gave up 5 bases and J gave up 2 bases; unmatched junction bases: 16. Germline V lookup: CDR1 DFQATT, CDR2 SNEGSKA (reference sequence).

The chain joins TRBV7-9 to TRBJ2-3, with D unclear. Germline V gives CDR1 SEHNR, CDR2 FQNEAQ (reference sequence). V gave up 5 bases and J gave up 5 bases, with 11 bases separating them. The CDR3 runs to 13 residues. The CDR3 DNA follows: TGTGCCAGCAGCGAGACGGTGGTAGATACGCAGTATTTT. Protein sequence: CASSETVVDTQYF.

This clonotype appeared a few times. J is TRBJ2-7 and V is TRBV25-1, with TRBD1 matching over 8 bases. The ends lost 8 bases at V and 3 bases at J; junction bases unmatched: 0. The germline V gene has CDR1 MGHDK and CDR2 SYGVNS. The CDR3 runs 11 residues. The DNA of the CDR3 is TGTGCCAGCGGACAGGGCTACGAGCAGTACTTC. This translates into CASGQGYEQYF.

This chain's CDR3 is CASSSLGYSNQPQHF. CDR3 sequence (DNA): TGTGCCAGCAGTTCCTTGGGGTATAGCAATCAGCCCCAGCATTTT. The chain has TRBV6-2 or TRBV6-3 and TRBJ1-5; D remains ambiguous. Per the germline V gene, CDR1 is MNHEY and CDR2 is SVGEGT. The germline V and J ends were trimmed by 4 bases and 0 bases, with 10 bases remaining between them. The CDR3 has 15 residues.

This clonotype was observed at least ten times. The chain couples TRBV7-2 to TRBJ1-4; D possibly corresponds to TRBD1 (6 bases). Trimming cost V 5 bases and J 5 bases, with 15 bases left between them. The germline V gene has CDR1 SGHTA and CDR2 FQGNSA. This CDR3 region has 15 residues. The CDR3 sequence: CASSRRQGLNEKLFF. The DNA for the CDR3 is TGTGCCAGCAGCCGCCGCCAGGGGCTCAATGAAAAACTGTTTTTT. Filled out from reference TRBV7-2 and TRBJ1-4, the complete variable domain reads GAGVSQSPSNKVTEKGKDVELRCDPISGHTALYWYRQSLGQGLEFLIYFQGNSAPDKSGLPSDRFSAERTGGSVSTLTIQRTQQEDSAVYLCASSRRQGLNEKLFFGSGTQLSVL.

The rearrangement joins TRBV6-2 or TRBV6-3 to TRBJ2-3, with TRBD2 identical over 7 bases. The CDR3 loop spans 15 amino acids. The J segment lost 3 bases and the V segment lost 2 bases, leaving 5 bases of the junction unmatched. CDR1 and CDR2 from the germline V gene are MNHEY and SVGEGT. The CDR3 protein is CASSYGLEITDTQYF. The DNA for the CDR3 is TGTGCCAGCAGTTACGGACTAGAAATAACAGATACGCAGTATTTT.

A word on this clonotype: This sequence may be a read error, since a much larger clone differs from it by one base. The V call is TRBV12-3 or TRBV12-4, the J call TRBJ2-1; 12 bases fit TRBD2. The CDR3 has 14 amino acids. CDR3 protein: CASTGLAGNNEQLF. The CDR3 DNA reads TGTGCCAGCACCGGACTAGCGGGAAACAATGAGCAGTTGTTC.

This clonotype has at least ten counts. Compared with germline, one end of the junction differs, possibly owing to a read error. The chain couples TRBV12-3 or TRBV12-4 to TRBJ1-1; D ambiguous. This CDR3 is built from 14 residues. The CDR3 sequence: CASSLGGLNTEAFF. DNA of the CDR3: TGTGCCAGCAGCTTAGGAGGCCTGAACACTGAAGCTTTCTTT.

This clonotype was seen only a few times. The CDR3 region is CASNDRKSGSLADTQYF. CDR3 nucleotide sequence: TGTGCCAGTAATGATCGTAAAAGCGGGAGCTTGGCAGATACGCAGTATTTT. The chain recombines TRBV19 with TRBJ2-3; 8 bases line up with TRBD2. V gave up 7 bases and J gave up 4 bases; unmatched junction bases: 16. CDR1 and CDR2 from the germline V gene are LNHDA and SQIVND (reference sequence). This CDR3 has 17 amino acids. The entire variable domain, with the rest obtained from reference TRBV19 and TRBJ2-3, is as follows: DGGITQSPKYLFRKEGQNVTLSCEQNLNHDAMYWYRQDPGQGLRLIYYSQIVNDFQKGDIAEGYSVSREKKESFPLTVTSAQKNPTAFYLCASNDRKSGSLADTQYFGPGTRLTVL.